This entry lists 3 T cell receptor beta chains sequenced from one sample in a study of shared clonotypes between healthy human individuals. Using immunoSEQ multiplex PCR, the repertoire was profiled, and TCRdb retains in-frame clones only, with some absent. The repertoire holds 550,000 to 850,000 clones, with about 74% as singletons. Specimen: memory CD4+ T cells sorted from blood. Sample subset: CD45RA-negative fraction. The receptors come from a woman in her thirties in good health.

This chain joins TRBV19 and TRBJ1-2; D gene unclear. V was clipped by 6 bases and J by 4 bases, with 15 bases between them. Per the germline V gene, CDR1 is LNHDA and CDR2 is SQIVND (reference sequence). This CDR3 has 14 residues. The CDR3 DNA reads as TGTGCCAGTAGGGCGGTAGAGAGCCTCTATGGCTACACCTTC. It codes for CASRAVESLYGYTF. Full variable domain (missing parts from reference TRBV19 and TRBJ1-2): DGGITQSPKYLFRKEGQNVTLSCEQNLNHDAMYWYRQDPGQGLRLIYYSQIVNDFQKGDIAEGYSVSREKKESFPLTVTSAQKNPTAFYLCASRAVESLYGYTFGSGTRLTVV.

With regard to this clone: Different DNA sequences within this sample yield the same CDR3. The chain combines TRBV20-1 with TRBJ2-5; D gene unclear. V lost 0 bases and J 1 base, leaving 0 bases between the germline ends. Germline CDR1 is DFQATT and CDR2 is SNEGSKA (reference sequence). CDR3 length: 11 amino acids. The CDR3 loop reads CSARDQETQYF. The CDR3 DNA reads TGCAGTGCTAGAGACCAAGAGACCCAGTACTTC.

V usage is TRBV25-1 and J usage is TRBJ1-4; D uncertain. CDR1 is MGHDK, CDR2 SYGVNS, per germline. The CDR3 runs to 13 residues. The V gene lost 3 bases and the J gene lost 8 bases, with 10 bases spanning the gap. CDR3: CASSEGTWEKLFF. CDR3 nucleotides: TGTGCCAGCAGTGAGGGCACATGGGAAAAACTGTTTTTT. Using reference TRBV25-1 and TRBJ1-4 for the parts outside the CDR3, the full variable domain is EADIYQTPRYLVIGTGKKITLECSQTMGHDKMYWYQQDPGMELHLIHYSYGVNSTEKGDLSSESTVSRIRTEHFPLTLESARPSHTSQYLCASSEGTWEKLFFGSGTQLSVL.